Below, one T cell receptor beta chain is given with its context. These data come from a study of blood T cells in healthy people across ages. It was with a sample-barcoded 5' primer and a J-beta primer mix that a second PCR of about 6 to 12 cycles was run. TCRdb independently ran MiXCR on the 5' RACE reads; one entry per CDR3 protein. The sample carries about 1.1 million distinct CDR3 sequences, roughly two fifths recorded once. Germline V gene lookup returns CDR1 SGDLS and CDR2 YYNGEE. The CDR3 is 15 amino acids. J lost 11 bases, V lost 4 bases, and 14 bases had no gene match. The sequence was obtained from a man in his late teens or twenties in good health. The source material was blood. The chain recombines TRBV9 with TRBJ2-5, with TRBD2 matching 10 bases. CDR3 bases: TGTGCCAGCAGCCCACCGGGACTAGCGTACAATGAGCAGTACTTC. Encoded protein: CASSPPGLAYNEQYF.